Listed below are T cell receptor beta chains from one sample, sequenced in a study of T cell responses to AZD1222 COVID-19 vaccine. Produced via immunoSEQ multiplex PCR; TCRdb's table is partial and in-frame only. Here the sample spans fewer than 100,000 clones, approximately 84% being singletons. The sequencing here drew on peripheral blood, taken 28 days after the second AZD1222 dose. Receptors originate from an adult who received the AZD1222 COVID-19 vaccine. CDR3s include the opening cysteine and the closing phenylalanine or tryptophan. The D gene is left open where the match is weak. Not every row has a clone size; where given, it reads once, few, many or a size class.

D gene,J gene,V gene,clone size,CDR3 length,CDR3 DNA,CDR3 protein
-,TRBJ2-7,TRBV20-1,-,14,TGCAGTGCTAGTGGTCCTCTTCGCTCCTACGAGCAGTACTTC,CSASGPLRSYEQYF
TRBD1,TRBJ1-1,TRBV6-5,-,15,TGTGCCAGCAGTTACGGGACAGGGGGGAACACTGAAGCTTTCTTT,CASSYGTGGNTEAFF
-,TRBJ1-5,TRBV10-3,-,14,TGTGCCATCAGTGAGTCGAACAGGAATCAGCCCCAGCATTTT,CAISESNRNQPQHF
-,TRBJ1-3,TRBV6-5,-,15,TGTGCCAGCAGTTACGACAAGGGGGCTGGAAACACCATATATTTT,CASSYDKGAGNTIYF
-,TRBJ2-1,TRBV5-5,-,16,TGTGCCAGCAGCTTCGACCTGGCAGCCTCCTACAATGAGCAGTTCTTC,CASSFDLAASYNEQFF
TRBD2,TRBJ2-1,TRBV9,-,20,TGTGCCAGCAGCGTAGCGGGGGGAGGAAGCGGGAGGCCTGTCTACAATGAGCAGTTCTTC,CASSVAGGGSGRPVYNEQFF
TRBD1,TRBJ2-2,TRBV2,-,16,TGTGCCAGCTCCCGGGACAGGGGGCTTGGCACCGGGGAGCTGTTTTTT,CASSRDRGLGTGELFF
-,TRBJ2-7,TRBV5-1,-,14,TGCGCCAGCAGCTTGGGCGGGGAGGTCTACGAGCAGTACTTC,CASSLGGEVYEQYF
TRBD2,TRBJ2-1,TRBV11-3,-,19,TGTGCCAGCAGCTTAGGTTTATCGGTAGGACTAGCGCCCGGGGGGGAGCAGTTCTTC,CASSLGLSVGLAPGGEQFF
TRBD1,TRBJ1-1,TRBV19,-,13,TGTGCCAGCGATGGACTCGGGACAGGCAGGTCTTTCTTT,CASDGLGTGRSFF
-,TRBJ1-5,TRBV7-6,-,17,TGTGCCAGCAGCCCTCTTGGATCGGTAGCTAGCAATCAGCCCCAGCATTTT,CASSPLGSVASNQPQHF
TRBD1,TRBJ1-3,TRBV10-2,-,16,TGCGCCAGCCTACCTGGGACAGGCAACTCTGGAAACACCATATATTTT,CASLPGTGNSGNTIYF
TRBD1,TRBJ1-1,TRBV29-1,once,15,TGCAGCGTTGCCCCCGGGACAGGGTGGAACACTGAAGCTTTCTTT,CSVAPGTGWNTEAFF
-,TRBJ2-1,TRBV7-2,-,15,TGTGCCAGCAGCTTAGACGGGAGCTCCTACAATGAGCAGTTCTTC,CASSLDGSSYNEQFF
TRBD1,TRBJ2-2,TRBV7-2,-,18,TGTGCCAGCAGCTTAGGCTGGAGGGACAGGGTATTGGCCGGGGAGCTGTTTTTT,CASSLGWRDRVLAGELFF
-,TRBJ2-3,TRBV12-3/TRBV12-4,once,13,TGTGCCAGCAGTTTCACAGACACAGATACGCAGTATTTT,CASSFTDTDTQYF
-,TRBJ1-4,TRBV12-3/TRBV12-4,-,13,TGTGCCAGCAGTTCAGCAGCTAATGAAAAACTGTTTTTT,CASSSAANEKLFF
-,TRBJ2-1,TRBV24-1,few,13,TGTGCCACCAAAGGCCCGACTCACAATGAGCAGTTCTTC,CATKGPTHNEQFF
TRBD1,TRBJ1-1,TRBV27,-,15,TGTGCCAGCAGTTGGATGGCAGGGGGGAGCACTGAAGCTTTCTTT,CASSWMAGGSTEAFF
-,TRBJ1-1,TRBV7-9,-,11,TGTGCCAGCAGCTTGGGGGCCGGAGCTTTCTTT,CASSLGAGAFF
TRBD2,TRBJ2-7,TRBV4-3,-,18,TGCGCCAGCAGCCAAGATTTGTTTGCGGGAGAGTTTTCCTACGAGCAGTACTTC,CASSQDLFAGEFSYEQYF
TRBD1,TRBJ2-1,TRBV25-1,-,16,TGTGCCAGCAGTGATTTCCCGGGACAGGGTCGGAATGAGCAGTTCTTC,CASSDFPGQGRNEQFF
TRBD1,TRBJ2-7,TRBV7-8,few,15,TGTGCCAGCAGCTTACGGGACAGGGAGTTGGGCGAGCAGTACTTC,CASSLRDRELGEQYF
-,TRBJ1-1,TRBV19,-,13,TGTGCCAGTAGTTCACAGATTTCAACTGAAGCTTTCTTT,CASSSQISTEAFF
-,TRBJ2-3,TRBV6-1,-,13,TGTGCCAGCAGTGAGGGGGGGGCCTGGACGCAGTATTTT,CASSEGGAWTQYF
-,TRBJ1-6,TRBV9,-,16,TGTGCCAGCAGCGAGACGGCCGGAACCTATAATTCACCCCTCCACTTT,CASSETAGTYNSPLHF
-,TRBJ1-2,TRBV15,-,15,TGTGCCACCAGCAGTCTACGGGGATCGGGCTATGGCTACACCTTC,CATSSLRGSGYGYTF
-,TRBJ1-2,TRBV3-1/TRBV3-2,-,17,TGTGCCAGCAGCCAAGTAACGGGGGGGGGCCGTAACTATGGCTACACCTTC,CASSQVTGGGRNYGYTF
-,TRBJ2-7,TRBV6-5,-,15,TGTGCCAGCATCATCGACCCCGCAACTGCCTACGAGCAGTACTTC,CASIIDPATAYEQYF
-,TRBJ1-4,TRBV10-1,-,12,TGCGCCACCGGACTACCGGGAGAAAAACTGTTTTTT,CATGLPGEKLFF
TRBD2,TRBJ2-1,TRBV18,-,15,TGTGCCAGCTCACCGGACGGGGGGACCTACAATGAGCAGTTCTTC,CASSPDGGTYNEQFF
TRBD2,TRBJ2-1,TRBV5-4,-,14,TGTGCCAGCAAAAAACCTCGGGGGGAGGGTGAGCAGTTCTTC,CASKKPRGEGEQFF
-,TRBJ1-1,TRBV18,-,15,TGTGCCAGCTCACCCAGGGAGCTTGGGGACACTGAAGCTTTCTTT,CASSPRELGDTEAFF
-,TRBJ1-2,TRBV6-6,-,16,TGTGCCAGCAGCCCCCCCGACGGGGGGTCTAACTATGGCTACACCTTC,CASSPPDGGSNYGYTF
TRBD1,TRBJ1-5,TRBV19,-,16,TGTGCCAGTAGTACTTTACAGGGGGCAAACAATCAGCCCCAGCATTTT,CASSTLQGANNQPQHF
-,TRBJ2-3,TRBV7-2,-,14,TGTGCCAGCAGCTACTGGAGGACTTCCGATACGCAGTATTTT,CASSYWRTSDTQYF
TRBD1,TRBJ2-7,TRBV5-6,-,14,TGTGCCAGCAGCCGAACAGGGGGCCCCTACGAGCAGTACTTC,CASSRTGGPYEQYF
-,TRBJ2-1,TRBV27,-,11,TGTGCCAGCAGTGCCTACAATGAGCAGTTCTTC,CASSAYNEQFF
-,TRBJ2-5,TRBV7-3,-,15,TGTGCCAGCAGCTTAGAAGGAGTTAGGGGAGAGACCCAGTACTTC,CASSLEGVRGETQYF
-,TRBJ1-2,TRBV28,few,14,TGTGCCAGCAGTTCCCAGGGACCTTTCTATGGCTACACCTTC,CASSSQGPFYGYTF
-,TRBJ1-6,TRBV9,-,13,TGTGCCAGCAGCGCCGGGCAGTGGGGGCCCCTCCACTTT,CASSAGQWGPLHF
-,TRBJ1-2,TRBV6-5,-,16,TGTGCCAGCAGTTACAGCCAGGTGTCTTTTAACTATGGCTACACCTTC,CASSYSQVSFNYGYTF
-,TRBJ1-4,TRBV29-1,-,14,TGCAGCGTTGAAAAAAGAACAGCGAGCGAAAAACTGTTTTTT,CSVEKRTASEKLFF
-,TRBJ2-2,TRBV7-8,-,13,TGTGCCAGCAGCCCCACAGACACCGGGGAGCTGTTTTTT,CASSPTDTGELFF
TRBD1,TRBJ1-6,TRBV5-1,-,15,TGCGCCAGCAGCCCTTGGACAGGAGATAATTCACCCCTCCACTTT,CASSPWTGDNSPLHF
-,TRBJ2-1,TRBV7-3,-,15,TGTGCCAGCAGCTTGCTCCCTGGCTCCTACAATGAGCAGTTCTTC,CASSLLPGSYNEQFF
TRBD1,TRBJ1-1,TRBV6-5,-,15,TGTGCCAGCAGTTACACAGACAGGGTATCAGCAGAAGCTTTCTTT,CASSYTDRVSAEAFF
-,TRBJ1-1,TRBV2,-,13,TGTGCCAGCAGTGTAAAAGGGAACACTGAAGCTTTCTTT,CASSVKGNTEAFF
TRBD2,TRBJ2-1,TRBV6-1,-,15,TGTGCCAGCAGTGAATGGAGCGGGGGGGCAAATGAGCAGTTCTTC,CASSEWSGGANEQFF
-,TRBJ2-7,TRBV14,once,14,TGTGCCAGCAGCCAAGTACGGAGGGCTGGGGAGCAGTACTTC,CASSQVRRAGEQYF
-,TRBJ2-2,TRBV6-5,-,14,TGTGCCAGCACTTACGGGGGGAACACCGGGGAGCTGTTTTTT,CASTYGGNTGELFF
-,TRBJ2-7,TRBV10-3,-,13,TGTGCCACCGGACTACTTAGCTCCTACGAGCAGTACTTC,CATGLLSSYEQYF
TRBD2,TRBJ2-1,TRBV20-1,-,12,TGCAGTGCTAGTAGCAGCGGGAGGCCCCATTTCTTC,CSASSSGRPHFF
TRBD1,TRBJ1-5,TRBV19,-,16,TGTGCCAGTAGCCCTACCTCGACAGGGGGCAATCAGCCCCAGCATTTT,CASSPTSTGGNQPQHF
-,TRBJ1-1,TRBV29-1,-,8,TGCAGCGTTAATGAAGCTTTCTTT,CSVNEAFF
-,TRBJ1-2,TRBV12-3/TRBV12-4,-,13,TGTGCCAGCCATCCAGGGGCTAACTATGGCTACACCTTC,CASHPGANYGYTF
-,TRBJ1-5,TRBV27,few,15,TGTGCCAGCAGTTTTACGGGAAGAGCGAATCAGCCCCAGCATTTT,CASSFTGRANQPQHF